The clone carrying this TCR beta chain was detected a few times. Its target is not known. From germline, CDR1 is MNHEY and CDR2 SMNVEV (reference sequence). This CDR3 is 12 amino acids long. Trimming stripped 4 bases from V and 4 bases from J, with 5 bases between. Sequencing used cDNA as its template, made by extracting RNA and reverse transcribing it. TCRdb keeps only in-frame clones here, not all; method: immunoSEQ multiplex PCR. The sample gives some 98,000 clones, approximately 60% of which show up once; roughly 15% is in the top ten. The data were taken from a study of CD8+ T cells in alopecia areata. Across the whole study: At a dose of 5 to 10 mg twice daily, oral tofacitinib was given to treated patients. Overall study results and limits: Scalp clonality and expanded CD8+ clones among the top 100 fell significantly with tofacitinib. An increase in clonality over normal scalp was evident in lesional scalp, especially alopecia totalis/universalis.

Treatment reported: oral pan-JAK inhibitor, 5-10 mg twice daily. The chain employs TRBV27 and TRBJ2-1; D is unresolved. The source of this sequence is a human donor with alopecia areata. Source: CD8+ T cells sorted from blood, taken at week 4, from a patient treated with tofacitinib. DNA of the CDR3: TGTGCCAGCAGTTACGGATACAATGAGCAGTTCTTC. This encodes CASSYGYNEQFF.